The rows below give T cell receptor beta chains drawn from one sample of a study of T cell responses to AZD1222 COVID-19 vaccine. Clones were sequenced by immunoSEQ multiplex PCR, and TCRdb holds only the in-frame ones, with some missing. The profile covers 150,000 or so clones, with nearly 90% appearing a single time and around 4.9% taken by the ten largest. Sequenced here: peripheral blood, sampled on day 0 of AZD1222 vaccination. The receptor set was obtained from an adult in good health. Each CDR3 is given with its conserved first and last residue. A D gene is named only where the DNA matches it firmly. Size is omitted from some rows. Given values are once, few, many or a class for expanded clones.

d_call,clone_size,v_call,j_call,cdr3_nt,cdr3_aa
-,-,TRBV12-5,TRBJ1-5,TGTGCTAGTGGTTTGGGACAGAATCAGCCCCAGCATTTT,CASGLGQNQPQHF
-,-,TRBV18,TRBJ1-1,TGTGCCAGCTCACCACCAAGCCGGGGGATGAACACTGAAGCTTTCTTT,CASSPPSRGMNTEAFF
-,-,TRBV9,TRBJ2-2,TGTGCCAGCAGCGGACAGCTGAACACCGGGGAGCTGTTTTTT,CASSGQLNTGELFF
-,-,TRBV30,TRBJ1-1,TGTGCCTGGAGAAAGGGGGTTGGGTTCACTGAAGCTTTCTTT,CAWRKGVGFTEAFF
-,-,TRBV6-5,TRBJ1-1,TGTGCCAGCGAGGTGAACGCTGAAGCTTTCTTT,CASEVNAEAFF
-,-,TRBV7-9,TRBJ2-7,TGTGCCAGCAGCTTAAGAGGGGGTGGCCTAGGCGAGCAGTACTTC,CASSLRGGGLGEQYF
TRBD1,-,TRBV7-2,TRBJ1-2,TGTGCCAGCAGCACCCGACAGGGGGTGGATGGCTACACCTTC,CASSTRQGVDGYTF
-,-,TRBV11-2,TRBJ2-7,TGTGCCAGCAGCCCGAATCGGGGGCGCGAGCAGTACTTC,CASSPNRGREQYF
-,-,TRBV12-3/TRBV12-4,TRBJ2-3,TGTGCCAGCAGTTATCTGGGGACAGATACGCAGTATTTT,CASSYLGTDTQYF
-,-,TRBV3-1/TRBV3-2,TRBJ1-3,TGTGCCAGCAGCCGTAGAAACACCATATATTTT,CASSRRNTIYF
TRBD1,-,TRBV14,TRBJ2-7,TGTGCCAGCAAACCGACAGGGGGGTACGAGCAGTACTTC,CASKPTGGYEQYF
TRBD1,-,TRBV5-1,TRBJ2-3,TGCGCCAGCAGCTCGAGGACAGGGGGCATCACAGATACGCAGTATTTT,CASSSRTGGITDTQYF
TRBD1,-,TRBV11-3,TRBJ1-1,TGTGCCAGCAGCTTAGTCGGGGGATATAGGACAGGGATGAACACTGAAGCTTTCTTT,CASSLVGGYRTGMNTEAFF
-,-,TRBV18,TRBJ1-1,TGTGCCAGCTCACCACCTGAGCGTTTAGCTTTCTTT,CASSPPERLAFF
-,-,TRBV7-6,TRBJ1-3,TGTGCCAGCAGCCTCCTACGGACGGAGGACTCTGGAAACACCATATATTTT,CASSLLRTEDSGNTIYF
-,-,TRBV27,TRBJ2-7,TGTGCCAGCAGTTACAGGGACCCCTACGAGCAGTACTTC,CASSYRDPYEQYF
-,-,TRBV7-2,TRBJ2-7,TGTGCCAGCAGCTTAACCCTCGGGGACTACGAGCAGTACTTC,CASSLTLGDYEQYF
TRBD1,-,TRBV5-6,TRBJ1-4,TGTGCCAGCACCCTGAGGAGGAGGGGGCTGGAAAAACTGTTTTTT,CASTLRRRGLEKLFF
-,-,TRBV7-2,TRBJ2-1,TGTGCCAGCAGCATCCTCGGGTACAATGAGCAGTTCTTC,CASSILGYNEQFF
TRBD1,-,TRBV7-8,TRBJ1-5,TGTGCCAGCAGCTTAGTCGGGACAGGGAATCAGCCCCAGCATTTT,CASSLVGTGNQPQHF
-,-,TRBV28,TRBJ2-1,TGTGCCAGCAGTCCCCCCCGACTAAAGAGCAATGAGCAGTTCTTC,CASSPPRLKSNEQFF
-,once,TRBV7-9,TRBJ1-4,TGTGCCAGCAGCCGAGGACTGGGTGAAAAACTGTTTTTT,CASSRGLGEKLFF
-,-,TRBV7-3,TRBJ1-2,TGTGCCAGCAGCTTAATATGCGTGGTCACCTTC,CASSLICVVTF
-,-,TRBV11-2,TRBJ2-7,TGTGCCAGCAGCTTCGACTACCGCGGCGAGCAGTACTTC,CASSFDYRGEQYF
TRBD2,-,TRBV4-3,TRBJ2-2,TGCGCCAGCAGGCGGGAGGTAGGGCACGGGGAGCTGTTTTTT,CASRREVGHGELFF
-,-,TRBV7-9,TRBJ2-1,TGTGCCAGCAGCTCTACTGGGTACGATGAGCAGTTCTTC,CASSSTGYDEQFF
-,once,TRBV27,TRBJ1-5,TGTGCCAGCAGTTTGGCCCCTGCAGGGGATCAGCCCCAGCATTTT,CASSLAPAGDQPQHF
-,-,TRBV2,TRBJ2-7,TGTGCCAGCAAGGGGGAGTACGAGCAGTACTTC,CASKGEYEQYF
-,-,TRBV12-2,TRBJ2-5,TGTGCAAGTCGCTTAGCGCCTAGGGGGAGGGCCCTTGTAAAGGAGACCCAGTACTTC,CASRLAPRGRALVKETQYF
-,once,TRBV6-5,TRBJ1-3,TGTGCCAGCAGTTATGCAGCCTCTGGAAACACCATATATTTT,CASSYAASGNTIYF
TRBD2,-,TRBV7-9,TRBJ2-3,TGTGCCAGCAGCCATCGACTAGCGGGAGTCACAGATACGCAGTATTTT,CASSHRLAGVTDTQYF
-,-,TRBV7-2,TRBJ2-1,TGTGCCAGCAGCTCAGGATGGAGCTCCTACAATGAGCAGTTCTTC,CASSSGWSSYNEQFF
-,-,TRBV5-5,TRBJ1-2,TGTGCCAGCAGCTTGGGGACAGACTATGGCTACACCTTC,CASSLGTDYGYTF
TRBD2,-,TRBV4-2,TRBJ2-3,TGTGCCAGCAGCCAAGGTTCGCTAGCGGGAGGGGGCACAGATACGCAGTATTTT,CASSQGSLAGGGTDTQYF
-,-,TRBV2,TRBJ2-7,TGTGCCAGCAGGCTAACAGGTCTAGGGGGGTACGAGCAGTACTTC,CASRLTGLGGYEQYF
-,few,TRBV7-6,TRBJ2-7,TGTGCCAGCAGCCGCGCGAGCCCCTTCGAGCAGTACTTC,CASSRASPFEQYF
TRBD1,-,TRBV6-5,TRBJ1-4,TGTGCCAGCAGTTATTCCGACAGGGGGGAAAAACTGTTTTTT,CASSYSDRGEKLFF
TRBD2,-,TRBV9,TRBJ2-7,TGTGCCAGCAGCGCCAGCGGACTAGCGGGAAACGAGCAGTACTTC,CASSASGLAGNEQYF
TRBD1,-,TRBV28,TRBJ2-1,TGTGCCAGCACTTCACCCAGGGGGAACTCCTACAATGAGCAGTTCTTC,CASTSPRGNSYNEQFF
-,-,TRBV7-2,TRBJ1-1,TGTGCCAGCAGCTTAGCCTTAAGGCGTAGGGTAGGCACTGAAGCTTTCTTT,CASSLALRRRVGTEAFF
TRBD1,-,TRBV18,TRBJ2-7,TGTGCCAGCTCACCTCCAGGGGGCGGGCGAAACGAGCAGTACTTC,CASSPPGGGRNEQYF
-,-,TRBV28,TRBJ1-1,TGTGCCAGCACCTATTGGGGGGGTAACACTGAAGCTTTCTTT,CASTYWGGNTEAFF
TRBD1,-,TRBV7-9,TRBJ2-7,TGTGCCAGCAGCTCAAACCCAGGGGGCGAGCAGTACTTC,CASSSNPGGEQYF
-,-,TRBV7-8,TRBJ1-5,TGTGCCAGCAGCCCCTCCCCTTATAGCAATCAGCCCCAGCATTTT,CASSPSPYSNQPQHF
-,-,TRBV6-4,TRBJ1-2,TGTGCCAGCAGTGACCCTAGGACAGCCGCCTATATCTACACCTTC,CASSDPRTAAYIYTF
-,-,TRBV24-1,TRBJ2-3,TGTGCCACCAGTGATTTGGGCGGAAGCACAGATACGCAGTATTTT,CATSDLGGSTDTQYF
-,-,TRBV7-3,TRBJ1-1,TGTGCCAGCAGCGTCGTGGATGGGGGTGAAGCCTTCTTT,CASSVVDGGEAFF
TRBD2,once,TRBV7-3,TRBJ2-3,TGTGCCAGCAGCCTGTCGGGGGGGCTAGATACAGATACGCAGTATTTT,CASSLSGGLDTDTQYF
-,-,TRBV14,TRBJ1-1,TGTGCCAGCGGCAGGATCCCAAATTCCGAGGAGGTTGAAGCTTTCTTT,CASGRIPNSEEVEAFF
-,once,TRBV9,TRBJ1-5,TGTGCCAGCAGCGTAGGGCCCAGTTTGGGAGGTCAGCCCCAGCATTTT,CASSVGPSLGGQPQHF
-,-,TRBV28,TRBJ1-6,TGTGCCAGCCGGGGGGGGAGGTCGCGAAATTCACCCCTCCACTTT,CASRGGRSRNSPLHF
TRBD1,-,TRBV7-3,TRBJ1-5,TGTGCCAGCAGCTCCGGGACAGGGAATCAGCCCCAGCATTTT,CASSSGTGNQPQHF
-,-,TRBV28,TRBJ2-3,TGTGCCAGCACCTCCTTCGGCCGGGGCACAGATACGCAGTATTTT,CASTSFGRGTDTQYF
TRBD2,-,TRBV7-2,TRBJ2-3,TGTGCCAGCAGCTTCTACTTACTAGCGGACCGTGTGTATTTT,CASSFYLLADRVYF
-,-,TRBV5-8,TRBJ2-7,TGTGCCAGCAGCTTATCGACAGTCTCCTACGAGCAGTACTTC,CASSLSTVSYEQYF
-,-,TRBV7-2,TRBJ2-7,TGTGCCAGCAGCTTAGACGGGGTGGTCTACGAGCAGTACTTC,CASSLDGVVYEQYF
-,-,TRBV4-3,TRBJ1-4,TGCGCCAGCAGCCACAGGGTACAGTACGGCCCCAAACTGTTTTTT,CASSHRVQYGPKLFF
-,-,TRBV4-1,TRBJ1-2,TGCGCCACCAGTCCTGGCAATACAGACGACGGTCTCTATGGCTACACCTTC,CATSPGNTDDGLYGYTF
TRBD1,-,TRBV6-6,TRBJ1-2,TGTGCCAGCAGTGCCGCTCCAGACAGGGGTGGCGGCTACACCTTC,CASSAAPDRGGGYTF
-,-,TRBV6-2/TRBV6-3,TRBJ2-5,TGTGCCAGCAGTTACGGGCTTCCTCTGGAGACCCAGTACTTC,CASSYGLPLETQYF